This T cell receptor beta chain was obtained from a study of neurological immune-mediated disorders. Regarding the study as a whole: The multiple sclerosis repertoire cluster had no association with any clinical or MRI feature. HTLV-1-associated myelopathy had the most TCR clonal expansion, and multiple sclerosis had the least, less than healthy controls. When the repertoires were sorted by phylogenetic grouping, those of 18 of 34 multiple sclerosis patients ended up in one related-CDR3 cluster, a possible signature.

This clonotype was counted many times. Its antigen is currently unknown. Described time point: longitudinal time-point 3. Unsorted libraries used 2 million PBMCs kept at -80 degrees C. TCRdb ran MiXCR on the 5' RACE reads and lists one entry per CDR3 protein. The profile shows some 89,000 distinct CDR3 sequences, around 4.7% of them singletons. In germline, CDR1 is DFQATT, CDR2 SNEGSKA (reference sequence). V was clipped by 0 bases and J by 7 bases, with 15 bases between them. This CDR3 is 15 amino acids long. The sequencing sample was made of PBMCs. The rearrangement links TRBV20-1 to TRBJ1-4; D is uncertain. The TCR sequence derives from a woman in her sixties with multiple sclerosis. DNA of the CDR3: TGCAGTGCTAGAGATCTTCGGAGGTCGTCTGAAAAACTGTTTTTT. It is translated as CSARDLRRSSEKLFF.